This T cell receptor (beta chain) was recovered during a study of T cells expressing NK-cell markers. The germline V gene has CDR1 MNHEY and CDR2 SVGAGI. The CDR3 extends over 11 amino acids. Reanalyzing the 5' RACE reads, TCRdb keeps one entry per CDR3 protein, without DNA. The table lists more than 400,000 distinct CDR3 sequences. This TCR was recovered from a woman aged 18-70 years in good health. The sample was blood T cells: a sorted CD56 or NKG2C T cell subset, CD4+ or CD8+ T cells, or bulk PBMC T cells (not recorded which). The chain couples TRBV6-5 to TRBJ2-7; TCRdb names TRBD1, which stays unverified in the absence of DNA. CDR3 residues: CATQRANEQYF.